This TCR beta chain was found in a study of glioma-infiltrating T cells. This clonotype was seen ten or more times. V lost 2 bases to trimming and J lost 5 bases, with 16 bases between them. This CDR3 comprises 15 residues. Germline lookup yields CDR1 LNHNV and CDR2 YYDKDF (reference sequence). Amplification of TCR alpha and beta CDR3 regions from RNA used iRepertoire nested multiplex PCR. A single record per CDR3 protein comes from TCRdb applying MiXCR to the multiplex PCR reads. The top ten hold 13% to 15% of the sample, which has 95,000 to 150,000 distinct CDR3 sequences, 23% seen once. This TCR was recovered from a human donor with low-grade glioma or glioblastoma, undergoing nonglioma brain surgery, or in good health (not recorded which). The chain employs TRBV15 and TRBJ2-7; D is ambiguous. The sequencing input was glioma tissue, nonneoplastic brain tissue, or PBMCs (not recorded which). The CDR3, as DNA: TGTGCCACCAGCAGATCCGCCAGTTCCGGGCACGAGCAGTACTTC. The encoded protein is CATSRSASSGHEQYF.